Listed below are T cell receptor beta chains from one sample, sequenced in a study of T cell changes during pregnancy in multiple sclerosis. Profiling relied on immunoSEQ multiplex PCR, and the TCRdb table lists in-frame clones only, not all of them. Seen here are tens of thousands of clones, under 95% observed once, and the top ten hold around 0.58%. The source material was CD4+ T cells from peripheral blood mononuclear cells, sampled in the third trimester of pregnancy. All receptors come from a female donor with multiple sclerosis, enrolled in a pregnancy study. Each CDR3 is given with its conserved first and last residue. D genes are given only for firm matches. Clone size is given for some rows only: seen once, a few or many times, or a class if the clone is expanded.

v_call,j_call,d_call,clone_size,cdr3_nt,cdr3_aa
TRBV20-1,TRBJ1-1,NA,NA,TGCAGTGCTGGCTGGACAGAAACAGCTTTCTTT,CSAGWTETAFF
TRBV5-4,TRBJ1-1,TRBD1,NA,TGTGCCAGCAGCAACCGGGACAGGGGTGACACTGAAGCTTTCTTT,CASSNRDRGDTEAFF
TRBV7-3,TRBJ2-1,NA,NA,TGTGCCAGCAGCCAGAACCCCCGCGGGACCAGGTTCTTC,CASSQNPRGTRFF
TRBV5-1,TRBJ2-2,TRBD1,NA,TGCGCCAGCAGTCAAGGGGGCGGCGGGGAGCTGTTTTTT,CASSQGGGGELFF
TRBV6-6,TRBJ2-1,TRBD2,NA,TGTGCCAGCAGTTCAGGGAAGGGACTAGCTATGGATGAGCAGTTCTTC,CASSSGKGLAMDEQFF
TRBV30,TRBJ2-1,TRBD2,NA,TGTGCCTGGAGTCATTCCGGGACTAGCGCTTACAATGAGCAGTTCTTC,CAWSHSGTSAYNEQFF
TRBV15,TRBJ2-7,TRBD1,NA,TGTGCCACCAGCGGACGGACAGGGAACTACGAGCAGTACTTC,CATSGRTGNYEQYF
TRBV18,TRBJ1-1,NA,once,TGTGCCAGCTCACCTAATAGAAACACTGAAGCTTTCTTT,CASSPNRNTEAFF
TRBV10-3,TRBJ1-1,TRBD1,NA,TGTGCCATCAGGGGACAGGGGGCCGAAGCTTTCTTT,CAIRGQGAEAFF
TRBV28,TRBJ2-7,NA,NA,TGTGCCAGCAGTTTAATGGGCCTAAGCTCCTACGAGCAGTACTTC,CASSLMGLSSYEQYF
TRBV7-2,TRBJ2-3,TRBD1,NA,TGTGCCAGCAGTATCCAGGGGGACGGGGATACGCAGTATTTT,CASSIQGDGDTQYF
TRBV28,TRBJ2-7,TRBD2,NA,TGTGCCAGCACGACTAGCGGGAGCCCTGGGCACTACGAGCAGTACTTC,CASTTSGSPGHYEQYF
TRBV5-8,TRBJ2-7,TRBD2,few,TGTGCCAGCAACCCCCTCCGGTGGGGGGGCTCCTACGAGCAGTACTTC,CASNPLRWGGSYEQYF
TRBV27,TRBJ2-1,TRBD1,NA,TGTGCCAGCAGTTTTCAACAGGGGTACAATGAGCAGTTCTTC,CASSFQQGYNEQFF
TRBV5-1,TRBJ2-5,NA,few,TGCGCCAGCAGGCCGACAGGCCAAGAGACCCAGTACTTC,CASRPTGQETQYF
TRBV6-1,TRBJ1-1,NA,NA,TGTGCCAGCAGTCCCAGGGCGAACACTGAAGCTTTCTTT,CASSPRANTEAFF
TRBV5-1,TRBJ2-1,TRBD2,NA,TGCGCCAGCAGCCGGACTAGCGGGGGTGAGCAGTTCTTC,CASSRTSGGEQFF
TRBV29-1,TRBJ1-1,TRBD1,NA,TGCAGCGTTGAAGGACAGGGCTCTGAAGCTTTCTTT,CSVEGQGSEAFF
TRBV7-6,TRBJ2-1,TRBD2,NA,TGTGCCAGCAGCGCGCTAGCGGGAGGGCCGAATGAGCAGTTCTTC,CASSALAGGPNEQFF
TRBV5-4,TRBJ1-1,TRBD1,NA,TGTGCCAGCAGCTTGGGGGACAGGACTGAAGCTTTCTTT,CASSLGDRTEAFF
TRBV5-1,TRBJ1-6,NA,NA,TGCGCCAGCAGCTTGGCAGGGCGATCACCCCTCCACTTT,CASSLAGRSPLHF
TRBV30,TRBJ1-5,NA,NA,TGTGCCTGGAGGGGGGGGAACAATCAGCCCCAGCATTTT,CAWRGGNNQPQHF
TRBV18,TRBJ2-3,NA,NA,TGTGCCAGCTCACCAGAGAGGGATACGCAGTATTTT,CASSPERDTQYF
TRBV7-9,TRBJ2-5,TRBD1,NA,TGTGCCAGCAGCACCCTCGGACAGGGGGCAGGGGAGACCCAGTACTTC,CASSTLGQGAGETQYF
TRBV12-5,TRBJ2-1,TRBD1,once,TGTGCTAGTGGTTTGGTACTGGACAGGGGCTCCTACAATGAGCAGTTCTTC,CASGLVLDRGSYNEQFF
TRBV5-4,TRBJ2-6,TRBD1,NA,TGTGCCAGCAGGCACCGACAGGGGGTTGCTGGGGCCAACGTCCTGACTTTC,CASRHRQGVAGANVLTF
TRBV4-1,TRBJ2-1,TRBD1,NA,TGCGCCAGCAGCCAACGACAGGGCAGGGATGAGCAGTTCTTC,CASSQRQGRDEQFF
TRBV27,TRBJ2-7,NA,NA,TGTGCCAGCAGTCCCTACAGGAGCTCCTACGGGCAGTACTTC,CASSPYRSSYGQYF
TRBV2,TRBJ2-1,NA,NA,TGTGCCAGCATGATTTTAGAAGCGGGCAAATACAATGAGCAGTTCTTC,CASMILEAGKYNEQFF
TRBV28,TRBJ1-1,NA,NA,TGTGCCAGCAGTAGGACAGCCCTGAACACTGAAGCTTTCTTT,CASSRTALNTEAFF
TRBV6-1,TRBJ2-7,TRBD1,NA,TGTGCCAGCAGTGAATGGGGGATGGAAGGGGGCCCCAGCTCCTACGAGCAGTACTTC,CASSEWGMEGGPSSYEQYF
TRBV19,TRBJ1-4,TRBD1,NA,TGTGCCAGTAGTACACAGGGGCGAATGAGTGAAAAACTGTTTTTT,CASSTQGRMSEKLFF
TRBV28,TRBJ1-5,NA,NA,TGTGCCAGCAGTTCGGGCAATCAGCCCCAGCATTTT,CASSSGNQPQHF
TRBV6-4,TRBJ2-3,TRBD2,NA,TGTGCCAGCAGTTTAGCGGGAGGGCCGGGCACAGATACGCAGTATTTT,CASSLAGGPGTDTQYF
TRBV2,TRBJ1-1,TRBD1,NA,TGTGCCAGCAGTGGCAGGGGGTCTGAAGCTTTCTTT,CASSGRGSEAFF
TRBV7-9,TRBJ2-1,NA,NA,TGTGCCAGCAGTAATAATGAGCAGTTCTTC,CASSNNEQFF
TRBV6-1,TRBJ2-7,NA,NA,TGTGCCAGCAGTGAAGTCGGCGGGGACTCCTACGAGCAGTACTTC,CASSEVGGDSYEQYF
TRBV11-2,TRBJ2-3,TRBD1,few,TGTGCCAGCAGCTTAGAGGGGGGACAGGGCACAGATACGCAGTATTTT,CASSLEGGQGTDTQYF
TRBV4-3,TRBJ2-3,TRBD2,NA,TGCGCCAGCAGCCAAGATGTTATCGGGGGGTCTAGCACAGATACGCAGTATTTT,CASSQDVIGGSSTDTQYF
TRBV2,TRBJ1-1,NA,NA,TGTGCCAGCAGTGAAGTCCGTAGTAAAGCTTTCTTT,CASSEVRSKAFF
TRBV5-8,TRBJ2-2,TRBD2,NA,TGTGCCAGCAGCCCGCCGGGACTAGCGGGAGTAAAAACCGGGGAGCTGTTTTTT,CASSPPGLAGVKTGELFF
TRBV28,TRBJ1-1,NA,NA,TGTGCCAGCGTTTACAGTTCTGAAGCTTTCTTT,CASVYSSEAFF
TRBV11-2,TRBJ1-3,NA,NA,TGTGCCAGCAGCTTAGGCGGAGTCTCTGGAAACACCATATATTTT,CASSLGGVSGNTIYF
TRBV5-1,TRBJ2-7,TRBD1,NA,TGCGCCAGCAGCCTACAGGGGGCTGGGTTTTACGAGCAGTACTTC,CASSLQGAGFYEQYF
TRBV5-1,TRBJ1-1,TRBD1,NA,TGCGCCAGCAGCATCCGGGACAGGACCATGAACACTGAAGCTTTCTTT,CASSIRDRTMNTEAFF